The 18 T cell receptor beta chains in this list originate from one sample, sequenced in a study of spatial heterogeneity in lung cancer. The sample's time point: blood at routine non-recurrence follow-up after resection. One entry per CDR3 protein, called by TCRdb with MiXCR from the 5' RACE reads. The sample carries tens of thousands of distinct CDR3 sequences, 15% to 20% recorded once. The starting material was PBMCs, obtained at follow-up. The receptors derive from a male donor with early-stage non-small cell lung cancer.

The CDR3 DNA sequence: TGTGCCAGCAGCCAAGGCCAGACAGGGCAGTACTTC. Translating it yields CASSQGQTGQYF. This sequence joins TRBV3-1 and TRBJ2-7; tentative D call: TRBD1 (6 bases). The CDR3 is made up of 12 amino acids. Germline CDR1 and CDR2: LGHDT and YNNKEL (reference sequence). V lost 1 base, J lost 9 bases, and 10 bases lay in between.

This clonotype was observed many times. The chain combines TRBV4-3 with TRBJ2-1, with TRBD1 identical over 9 bases. V shed 1 base, J shed 8 bases, and the junction held 6 bases outside the gene matches. Germline CDR1 and CDR2: LGHNA and YSLEER. CDR3 length: 15 amino acids. The CDR3 spells CASSQGDRVVDEQFF. The CDR3 DNA reads as TGCGCCAGCAGCCAAGGGGACAGGGTTGTTGATGAGCAGTTCTTC.

The chain combines TRBV15 with TRBJ1-5; 9 bases are a match to TRBD1. Trimming at V came to 2 bases and at J to 1 base, leaving 3 bases not matched to a gene. This CDR3 is 16 amino acids long. CDR1 LNHNV and CDR2 YYDKDF come from the germline V gene (reference sequence). The CDR3 DNA reads as TGTGCCACCAGCAGAACGGACAGGGGAAGCAATCAGCCCCAGCATTTT. This codes for CATSRTDRGSNQPQHF.

The rearrangement joins TRBV5-4 to TRBJ1-4; tentatively, D is TRBD1 (5 bases). The CDR3 is 15 residues long. The V end was cut by 1 base, the J end by 7 bases, with 14 bases between. The V gene's germline CDR1 is SGHNT and CDR2 YYREEE (reference sequence). CDR3 sequence (DNA): TGTGCCAGCAGCTTGTATTCGCAAGGGACTGAAAAACTGTTTTTT. It is translated as CASSLYSQGTEKLFF.

The V gene is TRBV5-1, the J gene TRBJ1-2; TRBD1 is a possible D gene (5 bases). The V end was cut by 4 bases, the J end by 6 bases, with 10 bases between. The CDR3 loop spans 12 amino acids. Germline loops: CDR1 SGHRS, CDR2 YFSETQ. This chain's CDR3 is CASSQGPDGYTF. The CDR3, as DNA: TGCGCCAGCAGCCAGGGACCGGATGGCTACACCTTC.

The J gene is TRBJ1-1, the V gene TRBV4-3; D not resolved. Trimming left V 1 base short and J 5 bases short, with 8 bases between. CDR3 length: 13 residues. The germline gives CDR1 LGHNA, CDR2 YSLEER. The CDR3 sequence: CASSQGRETEAFF. Written as DNA, the CDR3 is TGCGCCAGCAGCCAAGGACGAGAGACTGAAGCTTTCTTT.

V usage is TRBV5-1 and J usage is TRBJ2-2; D may be TRBD1 (6 bases). The CDR3 runs 15 residues. The V gene lost 0 bases and the J gene lost 5 bases, with 11 bases spanning the gap. CDR1 and CDR2 from the germline V gene are SGHRS and YFSETQ. The CDR3 DNA reads as TGCGCCAGCAGCTTGGGACAGGCGGAGACCGGGGAGCTGTTTTTT. It encodes CASSLGQAETGELFF.

This clonotype was seen a handful of times. The chain carries TRBV19 and TRBJ2-1; D unclear. Per germline, CDR1 LNHDA and CDR2 SQIVND (reference sequence). The V end was cut by 6 bases, the J end by 0 bases, with 9 bases between. The CDR3 length is 14 residues. Here the CDR3 reads CASSHFGSYNEQFF. CDR3 nucleotide sequence: TGTGCCAGTAGCCACTTCGGCTCCTACAATGAGCAGTTCTTC.

V is TRBV20-1 and J is TRBJ1-1; D is unresolved. V lost 0 bases and J lost 1, with 12 bases in between. Germline CDR1 reads DFQATT; CDR2 reads SNEGSKA (reference sequence). The CDR3 is 15 amino acids. CDR3 sequence (DNA): TGCAGTGCTAGAGATTGGAAGGAAGGGAACACTGAAGCTTTCTTT. This translates into CSARDWKEGNTEAFF.

This chain connects TRBV6-2 or TRBV6-3 to TRBJ2-7; the D gene is possibly TRBD2 (5 bases). The V end lost 0 bases, the J end lost 2 bases, and 17 bases lay between the germline ends. The germline V gene has CDR1 MNHEY and CDR2 SVGEGT. There are 17 residues in the CDR3. As DNA, the CDR3 is TGTGCCAGCAGTTACTCGAATCCCGGCGGGCGACCCTACGAGCAGTACGTC. Protein product: CASSYSNPGGRPYEQYV.

The rearrangement uses TRBV2 and TRBJ1-5, with D possibly being TRBD1 (5 bases). The V end was cut by 3 bases, the J end by 6 bases, with 9 bases between. Germline values: CDR1 SNHLY, CDR2 FYNNEI. The CDR3 is 13 amino acids. CDR3: CASSDKGSQPQHF. The CDR3, as DNA: TGTGCCAGCAGTGACAAGGGGAGTCAGCCCCAGCATTTT.

This clonotype was observed many times. The chain is built from TRBV6-5 and TRBJ1-1; tentative D call: TRBD1 (6 bases). The germline V gene has CDR1 MNHEY and CDR2 SVGAGI. V lost 10 bases, J lost 3 bases, and 24 bases lay in between. The CDR3 contains 16 residues. The CDR3 protein is CATRRGANRLDTEAFF. CDR3 sequence (DNA): TGTGCCACTCGGAGGGGGGCGAACAGGCTGGACACTGAAGCTTTCTTT.

As for this clonotype: A much larger clonotype is one base distant, so this may be a read error. The conserved phenylalanine or tryptophan normally closing the CDR3 is absent here, so this likely arose from a read error. The V and J genes are TRBV24-1 and TRBJ2-3; D is unresolved. This CDR3 is built from 16 residues. Looked up from germline, CDR1 is KGHDR and CDR2 is SFDVKD. V lost 1 base and J lost 4, with 14 bases in between. This CDR3 reads CATSDLRQPDPDTQYL. DNA of the CDR3: TGTGCCACCAGTGATTTACGGCAGCCCGACCCAGATACGCAGTATTTG.

The chain joins TRBV12-3 or TRBV12-4 to TRBJ1-2, with 9 bases identical to TRBD1. V was pared by 4 bases and J by 4 bases, with 13 bases of the junction left unmatched. The CDR3 length is 17 residues. The CDR3 sequence is CASSSAGTGMPGYGYTF. The CDR3 bases are TGTGCCAGCAGTTCTGCCGGGACAGGGATGCCGGGCTATGGCTACACCTTC.

This chain links TRBV4-1 with TRBJ1-3; no clear D gene. Germline loops: CDR1 MGHRA, CDR2 YSYEKL. Deletions cut 3 bases from V and 0 bases from J, with 9 bases between. The CDR3 totals 15 residues. CDR3 loop: CASSQMGGSGNTIYF. The CDR3 coding sequence is TGCGCCAGCAGCCAGATGGGCGGCTCTGGAAACACCATATATTTT.

This clonotype turned up a few times. The chain links TRBV24-1 to TRBJ2-2; D may be TRBD1 (5 bases). The germline CDR1 and CDR2 sequences are KGHDR and SFDVKD. Trimming shortened V by 10 bases and J by 0 bases, and 11 bases separated the two germline ends. The CDR3 has 14 amino acids. The DNA for the CDR3 is TGTGCCACAGGCGGACATTCGAACACCGGGGAGCTGTTTTTT. Its protein is CATGGHSNTGELFF.

This clonotype was detected a few times. V and J are TRBV29-1 and TRBJ1-2; 7 nucleotides line up with TRBD1. Looked up from germline, CDR1 is SQVTM and CDR2 is ANQGSEA. Losses at the gene ends were 5 bases for V and 7 bases for J; bases not matched to a gene: 4. CDR3 length equals 11 residues. The CDR3 DNA is TGCAGCGTTCGGGGGACAGCTGGCTACACCTTC. The encoded protein is CSVRGTAGYTF.

This clonotype showed up just a few times. The chain is built from TRBV27 and TRBJ1-1; TRBD1 aligns across 8 bases. Looked up from germline, CDR1 is MNHEY and CDR2 is SMNVEV (reference sequence). The CDR3 totals 13 residues. The trim removed 8 bases at V and 3 bases at J, leaving 5 bases unmatched. The CDR3 is CASRYRGYTEAFF. CDR3 nucleotide sequence: TGTGCCAGCCGTTACAGGGGGTACACTGAAGCTTTCTTT.